The TCR beta chain described here comes from a study of blood T cell repertoires in COVID-19. Looking at the study overall: PBMCs, B-cell-depleted T cells, or T cells were the source of the cDNA or gDNA that made up the material.

Trimming pared 3 bases from V and 4 bases from J, leaving 4 bases between. Germline CDR1 reads LGHDT; CDR2 reads YNNKEL (reference sequence). The CDR3 length is 12 residues. Of note for this clone: This sample also contains other DNA sequences that code for the same CDR3.

Authors' methods: Reference gene primer amplification in the assay estimated nucleated cell counts. Assay: immunoSEQ multiplex PCR; the TCRdb copy retains only in-frame clones and omits some. That table gives V, J and clone size, and the DNA gave D and trimming. The sample contains about 260,000 clones, 80% to 90% of which appear only once. All enrollees were roughly 18 to 89 years old and from roughly 22 US areas. Which cohort a participant joined came from the clinical history participants gave. The chain carries TRBV3-1 (or the pseudogene TRBV3-2) and TRBJ1-5; D gene uncertain. The sequencing sample was made of PBMCs or T cells enriched from blood (not recorded which). The TCR sequence derives from a young woman with acute COVID-19. The CDR3 spells CASSQLNQPQHF. CDR3 DNA sequence: TGTGCCAGCAGCCAGCTAAATCAGCCCCAGCATTTT.